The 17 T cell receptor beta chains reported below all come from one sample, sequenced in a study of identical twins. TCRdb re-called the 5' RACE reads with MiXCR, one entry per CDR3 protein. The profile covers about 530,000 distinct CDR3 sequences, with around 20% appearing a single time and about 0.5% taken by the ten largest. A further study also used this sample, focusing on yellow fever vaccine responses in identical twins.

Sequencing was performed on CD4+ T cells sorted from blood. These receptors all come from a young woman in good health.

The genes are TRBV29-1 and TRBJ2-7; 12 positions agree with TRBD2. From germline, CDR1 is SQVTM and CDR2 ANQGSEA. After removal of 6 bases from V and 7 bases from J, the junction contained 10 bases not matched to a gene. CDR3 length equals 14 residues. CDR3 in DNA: TGCAGCGTCCTTCGACTAGCGGGAGATAGGGAGCAGTACTTC. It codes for CSVLRLAGDREQYF.

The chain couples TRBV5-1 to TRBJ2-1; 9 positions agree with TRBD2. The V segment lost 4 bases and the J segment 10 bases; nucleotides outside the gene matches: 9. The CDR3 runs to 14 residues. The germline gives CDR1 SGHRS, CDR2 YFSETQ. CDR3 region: CASSRSGSGNEQFF. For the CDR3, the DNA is TGCGCCAGCAGCCGTAGCGGGAGTGGTAACGAGCAGTTCTTC.

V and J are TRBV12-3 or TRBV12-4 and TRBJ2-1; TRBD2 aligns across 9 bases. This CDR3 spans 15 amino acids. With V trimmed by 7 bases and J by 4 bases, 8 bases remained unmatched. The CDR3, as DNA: TGTGCCAGCACCCCGGGACTAGCACCTTACAATGAGCAGTTCTTC. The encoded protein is CASTPGLAPYNEQFF.

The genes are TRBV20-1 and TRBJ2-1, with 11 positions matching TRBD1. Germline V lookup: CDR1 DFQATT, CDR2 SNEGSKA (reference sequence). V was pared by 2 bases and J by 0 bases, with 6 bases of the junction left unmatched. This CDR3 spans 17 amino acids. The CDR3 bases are TGCAGTGCTAGACGGGACAGGGGGAAGTCCTCCTACAATGAGCAGTTCTTC. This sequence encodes CSARRDRGKSSYNEQFF.

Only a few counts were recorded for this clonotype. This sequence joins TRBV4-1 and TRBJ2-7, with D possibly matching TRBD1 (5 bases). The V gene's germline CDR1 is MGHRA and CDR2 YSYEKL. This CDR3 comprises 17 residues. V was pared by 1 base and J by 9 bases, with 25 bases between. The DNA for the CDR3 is TGCGCCAGCAGCCAAGTTCCGGCAGGGATAATTTCTACGAGGCAGTACTTC. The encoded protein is CASSQVPAGIISTRQYF.

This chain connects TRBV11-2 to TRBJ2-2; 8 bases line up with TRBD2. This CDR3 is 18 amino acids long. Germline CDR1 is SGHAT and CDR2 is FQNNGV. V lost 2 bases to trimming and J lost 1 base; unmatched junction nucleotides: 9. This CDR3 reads CASSLYSGGRGNTGELFF. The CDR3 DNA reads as TGTGCCAGCAGCTTATACAGCGGGGGAAGAGGGAACACCGGGGAGCTGTTTTTT.

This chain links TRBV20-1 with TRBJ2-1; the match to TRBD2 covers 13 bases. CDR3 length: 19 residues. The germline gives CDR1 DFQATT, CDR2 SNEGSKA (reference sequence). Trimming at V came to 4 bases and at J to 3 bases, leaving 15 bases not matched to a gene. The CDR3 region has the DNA TGCAGTGCTATCGGACTAGCGGGGGCCCCGGTATCGGGCTACAATGAGCAGTTCTTC. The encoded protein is CSAIGLAGAPVSGYNEQFF.

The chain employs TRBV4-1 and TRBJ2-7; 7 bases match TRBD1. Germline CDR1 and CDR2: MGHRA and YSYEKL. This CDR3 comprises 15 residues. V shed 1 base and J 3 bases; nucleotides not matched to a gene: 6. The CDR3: CASSQGTGALYEQYV. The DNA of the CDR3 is TGCGCCAGCAGCCAAGGTACAGGGGCTCTCTACGAGCAGTACGTC.

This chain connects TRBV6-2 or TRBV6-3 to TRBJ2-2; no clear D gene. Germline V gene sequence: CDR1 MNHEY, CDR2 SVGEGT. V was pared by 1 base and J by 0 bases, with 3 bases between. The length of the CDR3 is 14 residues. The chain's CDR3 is CASSYLTNTGELFF. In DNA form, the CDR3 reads TGTGCCAGCAGTTACTTAACGAACACCGGGGAGCTGTTTTTT.

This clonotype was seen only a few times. DNA for the CDR3: TGTGCCAGCAGCTCGGCTTGGGGGAACACTGAAGCTTTCTTT. Protein product: CASSSAWGNTEAFF. The V and J genes are TRBV7-2 and TRBJ1-1; D call uncertain. Deletions cut 4 bases from V and 1 base from J, with 10 bases between. From germline, CDR1 is SGHTA and CDR2 FQGNSA. The CDR3 extends over 14 amino acids.

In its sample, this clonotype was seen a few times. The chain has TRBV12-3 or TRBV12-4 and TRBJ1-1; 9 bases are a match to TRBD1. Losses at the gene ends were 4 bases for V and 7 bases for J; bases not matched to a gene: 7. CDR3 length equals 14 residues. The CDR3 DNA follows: TGTGCCAGCAGTTCAATTCCGGGACAGGGTGAAGCTTTCTTT. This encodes CASSSIPGQGEAFF.

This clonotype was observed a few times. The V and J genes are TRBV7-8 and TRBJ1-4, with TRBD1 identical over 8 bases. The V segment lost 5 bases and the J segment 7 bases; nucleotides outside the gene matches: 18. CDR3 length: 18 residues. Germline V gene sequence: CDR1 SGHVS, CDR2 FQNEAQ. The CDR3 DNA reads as TGTGCCAGCAGCCCTCTTGCAGGACAGGGATTTACCCCTGAAAAACTGTTTTTT. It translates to CASSPLAGQGFTPEKLFF.

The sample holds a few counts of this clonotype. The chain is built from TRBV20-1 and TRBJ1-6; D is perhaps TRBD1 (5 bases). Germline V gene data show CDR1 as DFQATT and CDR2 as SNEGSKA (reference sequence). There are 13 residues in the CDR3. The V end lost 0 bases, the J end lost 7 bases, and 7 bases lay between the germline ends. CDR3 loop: CSARDRVNSPLHF. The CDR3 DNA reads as TGCAGTGCTAGAGACAGGGTGAATTCACCCCTCCACTTT.

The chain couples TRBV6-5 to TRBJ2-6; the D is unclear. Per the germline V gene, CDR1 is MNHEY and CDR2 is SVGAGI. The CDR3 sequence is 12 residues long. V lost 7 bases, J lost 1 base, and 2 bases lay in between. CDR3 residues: CASNSGANVLTF. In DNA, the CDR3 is TGTGCCAGCAATTCTGGGGCCAACGTCCTGACTTTC.

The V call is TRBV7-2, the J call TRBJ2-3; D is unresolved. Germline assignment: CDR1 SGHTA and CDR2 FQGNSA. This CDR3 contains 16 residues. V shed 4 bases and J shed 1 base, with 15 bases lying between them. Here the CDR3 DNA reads TGTGCCAGCAGCTATACCCGCTCGGTTGGCACAGATACGCAGTATTTT. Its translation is CASSYTRSVGTDTQYF.

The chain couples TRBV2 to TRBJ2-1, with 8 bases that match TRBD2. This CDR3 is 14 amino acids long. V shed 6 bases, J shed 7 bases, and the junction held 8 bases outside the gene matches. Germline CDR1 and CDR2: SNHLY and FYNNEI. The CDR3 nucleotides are TGTGCCAGCAGGGCCCCTCAGCGGGAGAATGAGCAGTTCTTC. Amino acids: CASRAPQRENEQFF. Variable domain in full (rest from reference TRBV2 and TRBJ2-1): EPEVTQTPSHQVTQMGQEVILRCVPISNHLYFYWYRQILGQKVEFLVSFYNNEISEKSEIFDDQFSVERPDGSNFTLKIRSTKLEDSAMYFCASRAPQRENEQFFGPGTRLTVL.

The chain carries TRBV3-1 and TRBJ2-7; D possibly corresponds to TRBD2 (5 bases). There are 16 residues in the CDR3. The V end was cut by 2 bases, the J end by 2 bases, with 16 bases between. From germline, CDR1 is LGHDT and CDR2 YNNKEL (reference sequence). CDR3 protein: CASSQPSLASTYEQYF. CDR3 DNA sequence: TGTGCCAGCAGCCAACCTTCGCTAGCAAGTACCTACGAGCAGTACTTC.